Below are 4 T cell receptor beta chains sequenced from a single sample in a study of CD8 T cells in Susac syndrome. cDNA came from approximately 0.5 to 1 ug RNA primed by random hexamers. TCRdb itself ran the immunoSEQ multiplex PCR reads through MiXCR, one entry per CDR3 protein. Among around 140,000 distinct CDR3 sequences listed, just under 95% were seen once. The sequencing input was CD4+ T cells from PBMCs. Source of these receptors: a human donor with Susac syndrome.

The chain recombines TRBV29-1 with TRBJ1-2; a weak D match, TRBD1 (5 bases). CDR1 and CDR2 from the germline V gene are SQVTM and ANQGSEA. The CDR3 consists of 11 residues. Trimming cost V 7 bases and J 4 bases, with 10 bases left between them. The CDR3 bases are TGCAGCGGGTGGGGCGCCTATGGCTACACCTTC. Its translation: CSGWGAYGYTF.

The genes are TRBV12-3 or TRBV12-4 and TRBJ2-5, with D possibly matching TRBD1 (7 bases). The germline V and J ends were trimmed by 6 bases and 5 bases, with 19 bases remaining between them. The CDR3 runs 15 residues. The DNA for the CDR3 is TGTGCCAGCAGCCGGAATCGGGGGACAGTGGAGACCCAGTACTTC. Translation: CASSRNRGTVETQYF.

V and J are TRBV28 and TRBJ2-3; D unresolved. Germline CDR1 and CDR2: MDHEN and SYDVKM. V shed 1 base and J shed 5 bases, with 4 bases lying between them. This CDR3 has 12 amino acids. CDR3 nucleotides: TGTGCCAGCAGTTTATCTGGAGATACGCAGTATTTT. Protein sequence: CASSLSGDTQYF. The full variable domain, completed using reference TRBV28 and TRBJ2-3, is DVKVTQSSRYLVKRTGEKVFLECVQDMDHENMFWYRQDPGLGLRLIYFSYDVKMKEKGDIPEGYSVSREKKERFSLILESASTNQTSMYLCASSLSGDTQYFGPGTRLTVL.

The chain has TRBV18 and TRBJ2-7, with D unclear. Germline loops: CDR1 KGHSH, CDR2 LQKENI. CDR3 length equals 12 residues. The V end lost 2 bases, the J end lost 4 bases, and 6 bases lay between the germline ends. The CDR3 loop reads CASSPDPYEQYF. The CDR3 DNA follows: TGTGCCAGCTCACCAGACCCGTACGAGCAGTACTTC.